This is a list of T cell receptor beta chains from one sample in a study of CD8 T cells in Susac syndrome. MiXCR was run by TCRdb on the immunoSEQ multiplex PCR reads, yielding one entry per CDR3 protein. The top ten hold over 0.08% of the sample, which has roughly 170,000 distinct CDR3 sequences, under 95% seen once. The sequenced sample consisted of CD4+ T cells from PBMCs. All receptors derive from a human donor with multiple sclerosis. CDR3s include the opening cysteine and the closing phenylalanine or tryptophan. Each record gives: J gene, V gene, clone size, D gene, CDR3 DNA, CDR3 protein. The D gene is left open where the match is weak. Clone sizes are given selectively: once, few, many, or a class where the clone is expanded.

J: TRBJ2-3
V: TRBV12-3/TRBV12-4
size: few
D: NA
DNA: TGTGCCAGCAGTTTCGGCAATAGCGGTGGCACAGATACGCAGTATTTT
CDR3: CASSFGNSGGTDTQYF

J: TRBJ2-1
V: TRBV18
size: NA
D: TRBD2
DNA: TGTGCCAGCTCACCCCCCCTGGGACTAGCGGGGTCAGCCCATGAGCAGTTCTTC
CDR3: CASSPPLGLAGSAHEQFF

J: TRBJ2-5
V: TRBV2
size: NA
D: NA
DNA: TGTGCCAGCAGTGGAGCCGGGACCCCTCATTCAGAGACCCAGTACTTC
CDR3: CASSGAGTPHSETQYF

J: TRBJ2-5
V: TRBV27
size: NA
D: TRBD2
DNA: TGTGCCAGCAGTCCTGGACTAGCGGGAGGGACCCAGTACTTC
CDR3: CASSPGLAGGTQYF

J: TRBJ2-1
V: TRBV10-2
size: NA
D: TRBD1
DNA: TGCGCCAGCAGTAGGGGGCGAGACTACAATGAGCAGTTCTTC
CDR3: CASSRGRDYNEQFF

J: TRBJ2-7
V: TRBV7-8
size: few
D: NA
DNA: TGTGCCAGCAGCTTAGCGGGCAGACGCTACGAGCAGTACTTC
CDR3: CASSLAGRRYEQYF

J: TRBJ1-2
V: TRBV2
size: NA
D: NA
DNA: TGTGCCAGCAGGGTCCCCGGGTCGGATGGCTACACCTTC
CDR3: CASRVPGSDGYTF

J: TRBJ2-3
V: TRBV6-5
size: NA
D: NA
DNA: TGTGCCAGCAGTTTAATAGGGATCGGGACAGATACGCAGTATTTT
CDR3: CASSLIGIGTDTQYF

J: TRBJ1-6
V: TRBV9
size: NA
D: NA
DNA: TGTGCCAGCAGCGTAGCGAAAGCTACAGCTAATTCACCCCTCCACTTT
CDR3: CASSVAKATANSPLHF

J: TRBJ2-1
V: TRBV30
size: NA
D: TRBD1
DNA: TGTGCCTGGAGTGACACCGGGACAGGGGGCAATGAGCAGTTCTTC
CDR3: CAWSDTGTGGNEQFF

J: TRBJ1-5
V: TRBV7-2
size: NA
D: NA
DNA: TGTGCCAGCAGCCAAAAAGACAGATATAGCAATCAGCCCCAGCATTTT
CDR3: CASSQKDRYSNQPQHF

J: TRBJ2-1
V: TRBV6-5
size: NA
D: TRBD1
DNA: TGTGCCAGCAGTCGACAGGGGCCGAACAATGAGCAGTTCTTC
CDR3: CASSRQGPNNEQFF

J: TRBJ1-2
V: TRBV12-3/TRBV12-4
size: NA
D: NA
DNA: TGTGCCAGCACCCGGGACACCACCTCCTATGGCTACACCTTC
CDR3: CASTRDTTSYGYTF

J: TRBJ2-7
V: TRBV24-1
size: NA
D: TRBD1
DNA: TGTGCCACCAGTAACCGGGACAGGGAGGGCGAGCAGTACTTC
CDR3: CATSNRDREGEQYF

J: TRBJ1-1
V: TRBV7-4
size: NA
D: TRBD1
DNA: TGTGCCAGCATCTCGGGACAGGGGGGAACTGAAGCTTTCTTT
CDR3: CASISGQGGTEAFF

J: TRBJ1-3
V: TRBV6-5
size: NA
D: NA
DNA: TGTGCCAGCAGTCCTCCCGGTTCGTTTGGAAACACCATATATTTT
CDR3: CASSPPGSFGNTIYF

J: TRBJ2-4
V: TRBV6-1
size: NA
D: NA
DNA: TGTGCCAGCAGTGATTGGGGGCAGGACCAAAACATTCAGTACTTC
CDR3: CASSDWGQDQNIQYF

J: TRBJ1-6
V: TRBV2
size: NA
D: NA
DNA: TGTGCCAGCAGTGAATGGGTCATTGGGAATTCACCCCTCCACTTT
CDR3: CASSEWVIGNSPLHF

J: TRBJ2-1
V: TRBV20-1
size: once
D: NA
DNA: TGCAGTGCTTCGACAGGCCAGGCCCTCTCCTACAATGAGCAGTTCTTC
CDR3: CSASTGQALSYNEQFF

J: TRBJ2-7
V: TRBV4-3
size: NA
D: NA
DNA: TGCGCCAGCAGCCTCCAACTAGGTCGCGAGCAGTACTTC
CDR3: CASSLQLGREQYF

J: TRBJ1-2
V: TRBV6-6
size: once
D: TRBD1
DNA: TGTGCCAGCAGTCATGGACAGGGCGACTATGGCTACACCTTC
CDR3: CASSHGQGDYGYTF

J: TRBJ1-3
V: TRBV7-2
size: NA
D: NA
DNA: TGTGCCAGCAGTTTTGGGGGCAACACCATATATTTT
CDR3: CASSFGGNTIYF

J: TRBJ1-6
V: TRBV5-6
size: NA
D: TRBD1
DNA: TGTGCCAGCAGCTCCAGTGGACAGGGAAATTCACCCCTCCACTTT
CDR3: CASSSSGQGNSPLHF

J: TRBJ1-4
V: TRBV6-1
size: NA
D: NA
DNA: TGTGCCAGCAGTGAACCCGGCCAGGGAGGAAAACTGTTTTTT
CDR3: CASSEPGQGGKLFF

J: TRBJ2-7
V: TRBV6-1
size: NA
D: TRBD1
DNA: TGTGCCAGCAGTCCCTCAGACAGGGCCTACGAGCAGTACTTC
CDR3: CASSPSDRAYEQYF

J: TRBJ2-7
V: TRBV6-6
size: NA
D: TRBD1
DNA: TGTGCCAGCAGTTACTCGCAGGGGGCAGTGGTAAACGAGCAGTACTTC
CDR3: CASSYSQGAVVNEQYF

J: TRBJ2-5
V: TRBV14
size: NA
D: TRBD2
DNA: TGTGCCAGCAGCCATCTGTATAGCGGGGGAAAAGTCCAAGAGACCCAGTACTTC
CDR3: CASSHLYSGGKVQETQYF

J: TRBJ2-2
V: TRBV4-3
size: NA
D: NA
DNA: TGCGCCAGCAGCCAAGGCGTAACATGGCCCGGGGAGCTGTTTTTT
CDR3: CASSQGVTWPGELFF

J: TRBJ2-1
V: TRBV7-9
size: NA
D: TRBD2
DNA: TGTGCCAGCAGCTTACCACATAGACTAGCGGGGTCCTACAATGAGCAGTTCTTC
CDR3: CASSLPHRLAGSYNEQFF